The sequence of this T cell receptor beta chain was determined in a study of blood T cell repertoires in COVID-19. Between the trimmed V and J ends, which lost 5 bases and 0 bases, there was a span of 19 bases. The CDR3 covers 18 residues. The germline V gene has CDR1 MNHEY and CDR2 SMNVEV (reference sequence). Original processing methods: It was from reference gene primer amplification that nucleated cell counts were estimated. TCRdb keeps only in-frame clones here, not all; method: immunoSEQ multiplex PCR. V and J calls and clone size are copied from that table; D and trimming were computed from the DNA. The table lists about 260,000 clones, over 70% of them singletons. The sample holds many counts of this clone.

This chain connects TRBV27 to TRBJ1-4, with D perhaps matching TRBD1 (5 bases). Sample: peripheral blood. The receptor was derived from a woman aged 35 to 49 who had recovered from COVID-19. The DNA for the CDR3 is TGTGCCAGCAGTCCCCGACTGTACAGGCTAACAACTAATGAAAAACTGTTTTTT. Encoded protein: CASSPRLYRLTTNEKLFF. Together with reference TRBV27 and TRBJ1-4, the CDR3 gives the full variable domain: EAQVTQNPRYLITVTGKKLTVTCSQNMNHEYMSWYRQDPGLGLRQIYYSMNVEVTDKGDVPEGYKVSRKEKRNFPLILESPSPNQTSLYFCASSPRLYRLTTNEKLFFGSGTQLSVL.